This TCR beta chain was sequenced for a study of blood T cell repertoires in COVID-19 (dated by TCRdb to the early 2020s). Context from the whole study: Samples from collaborators originated in the United States, Italy and Spain and spanned both the acute and convalescent phases of COVID-19. The prospective study material was composed of cDNA or gDNA derived from T cells, B-cell-depleted T cells, or PBMCs. Deeply sampled blood TCRbeta repertoires from subjects exposed to, actively infected with, or recovered from COVID-19 were included in the dataset. The repertoires were released in a freely available public database meant as a resource for research on the immune response to SARS-CoV-2. Samples were obtained from the ongoing ImmuneRACE study (first 160 participants) and from 1,254 subjects provided by 6 global collaborators. A de-identified subject ID, COVID-19 status, age in years and sex were almost always included in the sample metadata. Where available, HLA class I and class II types were obtained from metadata supplied by the sample provider rather than from assay-based typing.

CDR1 and CDR2 (SGDLS, YYNGEE) derive from the germline V gene. Relative to germline, V is missing 4 bases and J is missing 4 bases, with 8 bases of the junction outside any gene match. Including cysteine and phenylalanine, the CDR3 has 16 amino acids. The DNA shown is the 48-base CDR3, in frame from base 1. TCRbeta CDR3 regions were amplified from genomic DNA using the immunoSEQ Assay, a bias-controlled multiplex PCR. The published analysis was carried out like this. Within the assay, amplification of reference gene primers was used to estimate how many nucleated cells each sample contained. Sequence reads were collapsed and filtered to measure the absolute abundance of every unique TCRbeta CDR3 rearrangement. For each sample, productive Simpson clonality was calculated as the square root of Simpson's diversity index over productive rearrangements. Drawn from immuneACCESS, this table holds only the in-frame rearrangements with V and J called that TCRdb kept. Clones are partly lost; checked studies trace under half to an unresolved V gene and leave the rest unexplained. V and J calls and clone size come straight from that table; D and trimming were deduced from the DNA. Present in this sample are about 29,000 clones, 80% of which were seen just once. The ten largest clones add up to 40% to 55% of the sample.

Overall results and qualifications from the work: Clinical and demographic metadata were provided uncurated, with the amount varying by source and participant.

Concerning this clone itself: Its binding antigen is unknown. No much larger clonotype is one base removed from it; base qualities were not supplied.

Collaborating institutions collected whole blood in K2EDTA tubes following their own protocols. Collaborator samples were shipped for TCRbeta analysis as frozen whole blood, isolated PBMCs, or DNA extracted from either sample type. The sequenced sample was peripheral blood. The chain is made from TRBV9 and TRBJ2-1; TRBD1 matches 10 bases in the middle. The sequence was collected from an older woman with acute or convalescent COVID-19. The CDR3 corresponds to CASSLLRDRGYNEQFF. The DNA is TGTGCCAGCAGCCTCCTCCGGGACAGGGGTTACAATGAGCAGTTCTTC.